This T cell receptor (beta chain) came from a study of blood T cell repertoires in COVID-19. This clone was counted only a few times. Generated by immunoSEQ multiplex PCR, the TCRdb table keeps only in-frame clones and is missing some. The sample yields 110,000 to 150,000 clones, 78% seen once. V was pared by 3 bases and J by 10 bases, with 19 bases between. This CDR3 spans 14 amino acids. Germline CDR1 SGHDT, CDR2 YYEEEE. Sequences were obtained from PBMCs or T cells enriched from blood (not recorded which). This receptor was obtained from a woman in her forties or fifties who had recovered from COVID-19. The rearrangement uses TRBV5-6 and TRBJ1-2; D is possibly TRBD1 (6 bases). The CDR3 region has the DNA TGTGCCAGCAGCTCCCCGAACAGGGCAGGCCTCTACACCTTC. It yields the protein CASSSPNRAGLYTF.